This T cell receptor beta chain was documented in a study of blood T cells in healthy people across ages. General study results and limits: Diversity figures derived from one million T cells were judged to underestimate the true value. Per-million-T-cell TCR beta diversity fell roughly linearly with age. Strong correlation linked observed beta diversity and percent naive T cells.

The CDR3 totals 13 residues. V was trimmed by 5 bases and J by 13 bases, leaving 15 bases between them. The germline CDR1 and CDR2 sequences are KGHSH and LQKENI. Primers used in a second PCR of about 6 to 11 cycles were a sample-barcoded 5' primer and a J-beta primer mix. Every individual sample yielded 2.5 million or more paired-end reads (each containing CDR3). Each CDR3 protein is one row after TCRdb ran MiXCR on the 5' RACE reads. The sample gives hundreds of thousands of distinct CDR3 sequences, more than 55% of which show up once; about a quarter is in the top ten. About this clonotype itself: Its antigen remains unidentified.

The receptor was derived from a middle-aged man in good health. This sequence joins TRBV18 and TRBJ1-6; D is unclear. Specimen: blood. CDR3: CASSSSLRSPLHF. The CDR3 region has the DNA TGTGCCAGCTCATCGTCCTTGCGGTCGCCCCTCCACTTT.